These T cell receptor beta chains were read from a single sample in a study of blood T cell repertoires in COVID-19. Profiled with immunoSEQ multiplex PCR; TCRdb holds only in-frame clones, not every one. The repertoire has tens of thousands of clones, approximately 84% of them found once; the top ten carry about 4.4%. Sequenced material: peripheral blood. These receptors were taken from a man aged 45-65 years with active COVID-19. CDR3s include the opening cysteine and the closing phenylalanine or tryptophan. The order of the fields is V gene, D gene, J gene, clone size, CDR3 protein, CDR3 DNA. A D gene is named only where the DNA matches it firmly. Only some rows state a clone size, as once, few, many or a class for expanded clones.

>TRBV11-2|.|TRBJ2-5|.
CASSQDRSRLQETQYF
TGTGCCAGCAGCCAAGACCGATCGCGACTGCAAGAGACCCAGTACTTC
>TRBV19|.|TRBJ1-4|.
CASQPGLAEKLFF
TGTGCCAGTCAACCGGGACTTGCGGAAAAACTGTTTTTT
>TRBV6-6|.|TRBJ1-4|few
CASSSPRGAHEKLFF
TGTGCCAGCAGTTCCCCTCGGGGGGCGCATGAAAAACTGTTTTTT
>TRBV19|TRBD1|TRBJ2-1|.
CASSVDRELYNEQFF
TGTGCCAGTAGTGTGGACAGGGAACTTTACAATGAGCAGTTCTTC
>TRBV7-9|.|TRBJ2-3|.
CASSSGYEEDTQYF
TGTGCCAGCAGCTCGGGGTACGAGGAAGATACGCAGTATTTT
>TRBV18|TRBD1|TRBJ1-1|once
CASSPQTGADTEAFF
TGTGCCAGCTCACCACAAACAGGGGCGGACACTGAAGCTTTCTTT
>TRBV6-2/TRBV6-3|TRBD2|TRBJ2-2|.
CASSLLAGRPGELFF
TGTGCCAGCAGTCTACTAGCGGGACGACCCGGGGAGCTGTTTTTT
>TRBV6-5|TRBD1|TRBJ2-7|.
CASSRGQRYEQYF
TGTGCCAGCAGTAGGGGACAGCGCTACGAGCAGTACTTC
>TRBV29-1|.|TRBJ1-2|.
CSVSQAFNYGYTF
TGCAGCGTCTCACAGGCGTTTAACTATGGCTACACCTTC
>TRBV10-3|.|TRBJ2-5|.
CAISETNQETQYF
TGTGCCATCAGTGAGACTAATCAAGAGACCCAGTACTTC
>TRBV6-5|TRBD1|TRBJ1-5|.
CASTATGGTDQPQHF
TGTGCCAGCACCGCGACAGGGGGCACGGATCAGCCCCAGCATTTT
>TRBV19|TRBD1|TRBJ2-7|.
CASSILGTGTGGYEQYF
TGTGCCAGTAGTATCCTGGGGACCGGGACAGGGGGTTACGAGCAGTACTTC
>TRBV11-2|.|TRBJ2-3|.
CASSLEAEDTQYF
TGTGCCAGCAGCTTAGAGGCAGAAGATACGCAGTATTTT
>TRBV25-1|TRBD1|TRBJ1-2|.
CASSPQGADGYTF
TGTGCCAGCAGCCCGCAGGGGGCGGATGGCTACACCTTC
>TRBV6-5|TRBD2|TRBJ2-7|once
CASRRGLVNYEQYF
TGTGCCAGCAGGAGGGGACTAGTAAACTACGAGCAGTACTTC
>TRBV27|.|TRBJ1-1|.
CASSFREGDEAFF
TGTGCCAGCAGTTTTCGAGAGGGGGACGAAGCTTTCTTT
>TRBV6-5|.|TRBJ1-5|.
CASSREGQGVQPQHF
TGTGCCAGCAGTAGGGAGGGGCAGGGCGTTCAGCCCCAGCATTTT
>TRBV2|TRBD2|TRBJ2-7|.
CASWGGSYEQYF
TGTGCCAGCTGGGGGGGCTCCTACGAGCAGTACTTC
>TRBV2|.|TRBJ1-5|.
CASSERGPQHF
TGTGCCAGCAGTGAACGAGGACCCCAGCATTTT
>TRBV6-5|TRBD1|TRBJ1-6|.
CASVRAGQNNSPLHF
TGTGCCAGTGTTCGGGCGGGACAGAATAATTCACCCCTCCACTTT
>TRBV4-1|.|TRBJ1-2|.
CASSQGGFGYTF
TGCGCCAGCAGCCAAGGTGGCTTTGGCTACACCTTC
>TRBV10-3|TRBD2|TRBJ2-3|.
CAIGGGDTDTQYF
TGTGCCATTGGGGGGGGAGACACAGATACGCAGTATTTT
>TRBV5-4|TRBD1|TRBJ1-4|.
CASSLGTGKSNEKLFF
TGTGCCAGCAGCCTCGGGACAGGGAAGAGTAATGAAAAACTGTTTTTT
>TRBV3-1/TRBV3-2|.|TRBJ2-1|.
CASSQDLGTSTNEQFF
TGTGCCAGCAGCCAAGATCTGGGCACCTCGACCAATGAGCAGTTCTTC
>TRBV5-6|.|TRBJ2-7|once
CASSTHYEQYF
TGTGCCAGCAGCACTCATTACGAGCAGTACTTC
>TRBV7-2|TRBD2|TRBJ2-5|.
CASSLVASGVQETQYF
TGTGCCAGCAGCTTAGTCGCTAGCGGGGTCCAAGAGACCCAGTACTTC
>TRBV6-4|TRBD2|TRBJ2-2|.
CASSPEGLAGGINTGELFF
TGTGCCAGCAGTCCCGAAGGACTAGCGGGGGGCATAAACACCGGGGAGCTGTTTTTT
>TRBV9|.|TRBJ2-3|.
CASSSPKKGGTDTQYF
TGTGCCAGCAGCTCCCCAAAGAAGGGAGGCACAGATACGCAGTATTTT
>TRBV4-1|TRBD2|TRBJ2-3|.
CASSPRAGTSGSRNTQYF
TGCGCCAGCAGCCCCCGGGCTGGCACTAGCGGGTCCCGGAATACGCAGTATTTT
>TRBV5-6|.|TRBJ1-1|.
CASSPGQNTEAFF
TGTGCCAGCAGCCCGGGACAGAACACTGAAGCTTTCTTT